This TCR beta chain is from a study of blood T cell repertoires in COVID-19. Whole-study context: T cells, B-cell-depleted T cells, or PBMCs supplied cDNA or gDNA.

This CDR3 has 18 residues. Germline values: CDR1 MNHEY, CDR2 SMNVEV (reference sequence). V was clipped by 8 bases and J by 5 bases; unmatched bases: 18. Produced via immunoSEQ multiplex PCR; TCRdb's table is partial and in-frame only. The repertoire holds approximately 70,000 clones, with approximately 89% as singletons. The source is a woman aged 55-69 years with active COVID-19. The source material was peripheral blood. The V call is TRBV27, the J call TRBJ2-2; 9 nucleotides agree with TRBD2. As DNA, the CDR3 is TGTGCCAGCGGGCACAACGGCCGTCTAGCGGGGAGTACCGGGGAGCTGTTTTTT. Translating it yields CASGHNGRLAGSTGELFF.